Each of the 30 T cell receptor beta chains below was sequenced from the same sample in a study of blood T cells in healthy people across ages. The authors ran a second PCR of about 6 to 12 cycles using a sample-barcoded 5' primer and a J-beta primer mix. TCRdb itself ran the 5' RACE reads through MiXCR, one entry per CDR3 protein. This sample has 850,000 to 1,100,000 distinct CDR3 sequences, with more than 30% found just once. The sample taken for sequencing was blood. These receptor sequences come from a young man in good health.

In its sample, this clonotype was seen a few times. The chain uses TRBV24-1 and TRBJ2-1, with 7 bases aligning to TRBD1. Trimming removed 7 bases from V and 3 bases from J; junction bases left unmatched: 2. CDR3 length equals 13 residues. Germline lookup yields CDR1 KGHDR and CDR2 SFDVKD. CDR3 in amino acids: CATSGTDYNEQFF. DNA for the CDR3: TGTGCCACCAGCGGGACAGACTACAATGAGCAGTTCTTC.

This clonotype has just one count. The chain carries TRBV27 and TRBJ2-1; tentative D call: TRBD2 (6 bases). Germline V lookup: CDR1 MNHEY, CDR2 SMNVEV (reference sequence). The CDR3 covers 16 residues. Trimming pared 3 bases from V and 5 bases from J, leaving 17 bases between. CDR3 coding DNA: TGTGCCAGCAGTTTTTGGTTGAGCGGGTCAGACAATGAGCAGTTCTTC. Protein: CASSFWLSGSDNEQFF.

The gene calls are TRBV4-3 and TRBJ2-1; D is unclear. Germline V CDR1 and CDR2: LGHNA, YSLEER. V was clipped by 0 bases and J by 13 bases, with 13 bases between them. CDR3 length: 13 amino acids. DNA of the CDR3: TGCGCCAGCAGCCAAGAACTACAAGAGACCCAGTTCTTC. It translates to CASSQELQETQFF.

The chain carries TRBV4-2 and TRBJ1-1; 9 bases map to TRBD1. Germline-derived CDR1 and CDR2 are LGHNA and YNFKEQ. J lost 8 bases, V lost 4 bases, and 8 bases had no gene match. The CDR3 consists of 14 residues. As DNA, the CDR3 is TGTGCCAGCAGCCCAGGACAGGGGTTTGGGGAAGCTTTCTTT. The encoded protein is CASSPGQGFGEAFF.

The J gene is TRBJ2-3, the V gene TRBV9; D is undetermined. The CDR3 is 16 amino acids. Germline V CDR1 and CDR2: SGDLS, YYNGEE. Trimming pared 0 bases from V and 2 bases from J, leaving 13 bases between. The CDR3: CASSVGRRVPTDTQYF. The DNA of the CDR3 is TGTGCCAGCAGCGTAGGGCGTCGGGTACCCACAGATACGCAGTATTTT.

The chain combines TRBV27 with TRBJ2-5; D is ambiguous. In germline, CDR1 is MNHEY, CDR2 SMNVEV (reference sequence). The CDR3 sequence is 16 residues long. The germline V and J ends were trimmed by 2 bases and 5 bases, with 18 bases remaining between them. The CDR3 loop reads CASSLGGQYSKETQYF. DNA for the CDR3: TGTGCCAGCAGTTTAGGTGGGCAGTATAGCAAGGAGACCCAGTACTTC.

This clonotype was picked up a small number of times. J is TRBJ2-1 and V is TRBV5-1, with D possibly being TRBD2 (5 bases). CDR1 is SGHRS and CDR2 is YFSETQ in the germline V gene. The CDR3 length is 15 residues. Trimming removed 6 bases at V and 0 bases at J, with 13 bases between. In DNA, the CDR3 is TGCGCCAGCACCCAGTTAGGGAGCTCCTACAATGAGCAGTTCTTC. Protein: CASTQLGSSYNEQFF. Full variable domain (remainder filled in from reference TRBV5-1 and TRBJ2-1): KAGVTQTPRYLIKTRGQQVTLSCSPISGHRSVSWYQQTPGQGLQFLFEYFSETQRNKGNFPGRFSGRQFSNSRSEMNVSTLELGDSALYLCASTQLGSSYNEQFFGPGTRLTVL.

This clonotype was seen a single time. V is TRBV4-1 and J is TRBJ2-2, with unresolved D. Germline CDR1 is MGHRA and CDR2 is YSYEKL. V was clipped by 0 bases and J by 5 bases, with 19 bases between them. This CDR3 has 18 residues. The CDR3 coding sequence is TGCGCCAGCAGCCAAGATCTCTGGGAAAGGTCAACTACCGGGGAGCTGTTTTTT. Encoded protein: CASSQDLWERSTTGELFF.

The chain is built from TRBV28 and TRBJ1-1, with a tentative D call TRBD1 (6 bases). Germline V gene data show CDR1 as MDHEN and CDR2 as SYDVKM. This CDR3 comprises 14 residues. V was trimmed by 1 base and J by 9 bases, leaving 15 bases between them. The DNA for the CDR3 is TGTGCCAGCAGTTTATCACAGGGAACTAGTCAAGCTTTCTTT. The encoded protein is CASSLSQGTSQAFF.

The chain is built from TRBV20-1 and TRBJ2-5, with 8 bases matching TRBD2. The CDR3 is 14 amino acids. The trim removed 5 bases at V and 1 base at J, leaving 6 bases unmatched. Germline CDR1 is DFQATT and CDR2 is SNEGSKA (reference sequence). In nucleotides, the CDR3 is TGCAGTGCTTGTCTAACTAGCGGCCAAGAGACCCAGTACTTC. Encoded protein: CSACLTSGQETQYF.

Concerning this clonotype: The CDR3 carries no conserved terminal phenylalanine or tryptophan, so it likely arises from a read error. The chain joins TRBV20-1 to TRBJ2-3, with D tentatively TRBD2 (5 bases). Trimming left V 7 bases short and J 4 bases short, with 12 bases between. The germline gives CDR1 DFQATT, CDR2 SNEGSKA (reference sequence). The CDR3 contains 12 residues. The CDR3 protein is CSGGIRSDTQYL. In nucleotides, the CDR3 is TGCAGTGGAGGGATTAGGTCAGATACGCAGTATCTT.

This clonotype showed up just a few times. This rearrangement joins TRBV9 to TRBJ1-6; D unclear. Between the trimmed V and J ends, which lost 0 bases and 9 bases, there was a span of 10 bases. The CDR3 sequence is 14 residues long. Germline V gene data show CDR1 as SGDLS and CDR2 as YYNGEE. The chain's CDR3 is CASSVVGSVSPLHF. For the CDR3, the DNA is TGTGCCAGCAGCGTAGTAGGGAGCGTTTCACCCCTCCACTTT.

This clonotype was seen just once. V is TRBV20-1 and J is TRBJ2-1; 8 bases align to TRBD2. The CDR3 loop spans 15 amino acids. V gave up 0 bases and J gave up 6 bases; unmatched junction bases: 7. In germline, CDR1 is DFQATT, CDR2 SNEGSKA (reference sequence). CDR3 region: CSARDRVAGINEQFF. The CDR3 nucleotides read TGCAGTGCTAGAGATCGGGTAGCGGGAATCAATGAGCAGTTCTTC.

To note about this clonotype: Being one base from a much bigger clone, this may be a read error. The chain carries TRBV20-1 and TRBJ1-2, with 8 positions matching TRBD1. The germline gives CDR1 DFQATT, CDR2 SNEGSKA (reference sequence). The length of the CDR3 is 14 residues. CDR3 residues: CRASDGGTGFSYTF. The CDR3, as DNA: TGCAGGGCTAGCGACGGCGGGACAGGATTTAGCTACACCTTC.

The chain links TRBV2 to TRBJ2-1; 12 nucleotides match TRBD2. This CDR3 contains 13 residues. Germline lookup yields CDR1 SNHLY and CDR2 FYNNEI. Trimming cost V 8 bases and J 6 bases; bases outside gene matches: 2. The DNA for the CDR3 is TGTGCCAGCGGGGGACTAGCGGGCAATGAGCAGTTCTTC. Its translation: CASGGLAGNEQFF.

This clonotype was found many times. This sequence joins TRBV20-1 and TRBJ1-5; D gene uncertain. CDR3 length: 13 amino acids. V lost 6 bases and J lost 1, with 10 bases in between. Germline CDR1 reads DFQATT; CDR2 reads SNEGSKA (reference sequence). CDR3 amino acids: CSAGGGSNQPQHF. The DNA of the CDR3 is TGCAGTGCAGGTGGTGGGAGCAATCAGCCCCAGCATTTT.

This clonotype has a handful of counts. The chain recombines TRBV4-3 with TRBJ1-1, with D tentatively TRBD1 (5 bases). In germline, CDR1 is LGHNA, CDR2 YSLEER. The CDR3 covers 14 residues. Trimming left V 4 bases short and J 5 bases short, with 14 bases between. In DNA, the CDR3 is TGCGCCAGCAGCCCTCACGTAAAGGGGACTGAAGCTTTCTTT. Protein product: CASSPHVKGTEAFF.

V gene TRBV10-3 combines with J gene TRBJ2-7, with D unclear. V was cut by 2 bases and J by 8 bases, with 10 bases left in between. This CDR3 contains 12 residues. Germline lookup yields CDR1 ENHRY and CDR2 SYGVKD. The CDR3 nucleotides read TGTGCCATCAGTGAGGTCGGTAGTAAGCAGTACTTC. Protein sequence: CAISEVGSKQYF.

This clonotype has just a few counts. This sequence joins TRBV12-5 and TRBJ1-1; no firm D call. Germline assignment: CDR1 LGHNT and CDR2 FRNRAP. The V gene lost 1 base and the J gene lost 4 bases, with 16 bases spanning the gap. The CDR3 extends over 16 amino acids. The CDR3 here is CASGLAIDKGSTEAFF. The CDR3 nucleotides are TGTGCTAGTGGTTTGGCAATCGACAAGGGAAGCACTGAAGCTTTCTTT.

V usage is TRBV12-3 or TRBV12-4 and J usage is TRBJ2-5, with D possibly being TRBD2 (5 bases). The CDR3 is 12 amino acids. V was pared by 3 bases and J by 5 bases, with 7 bases between. The CDR3 DNA follows: TGTGCCAGCAGTTTCCCGGGGGAGACCCAGTACTTC. Its protein product is CASSFPGETQYF.

This clonotype showed up just a few times. CDR3 nucleotide sequence: TGTGCCAGCAGTTTTTTTGGTCCCCAAGAGACCCAGTACTTC. Its protein is CASSFFGPQETQYF. J is TRBJ2-5 and V is TRBV12-3 or TRBV12-4; D gene uncertain. The CDR3 is made up of 14 amino acids. V was trimmed by 3 bases and J by 1 base, leaving 9 bases between them.

V and J are TRBV3-1 and TRBJ2-5; D is uncertain. The germline V and J ends were trimmed by 8 bases and 11 bases, with 18 bases remaining between them. CDR3 size: 12 residues. Germline V lookup: CDR1 LGHDT, CDR2 YNNKEL (reference sequence). The CDR3 sequence is CASAPGTRGQYF. CDR3 bases: TGTGCCAGCGCGCCGGGCACGCGTGGGCAGTACTTC.

About this clonotype itself: Just one base apart from a much larger clone, this may be a read error. This rearrangement joins TRBV29-1 to TRBJ2-4; D unresolved. The J call may be in error: the DNA end matches TRBJ2-7 better. The CDR3 length is 11 residues. CDR1 is SQVTM and CDR2 is ANQGSEA in the germline V gene. This chain's CDR3 is CSGRSAYEQYF. The DNA of the CDR3 is TGCAGCGGTCGCAGCGCCTACGAGCAGTACTTC.

The rearrangement uses TRBV20-1 and TRBJ2-4, with 8 bases aligning to TRBD1. The J segment lost 4 bases and the V segment lost 5 bases, leaving 7 bases of the junction unmatched. CDR1 is DFQATT and CDR2 is SNEGSKA in the germline V gene (reference sequence). The CDR3 totals 14 residues. The DNA for the CDR3 is TGCAGTGCTCTTCAACGGACAGGGAAAAACATTCAGTACTTC. This sequence encodes CSALQRTGKNIQYF.

This clonotype turned up a few times. The chain recombines TRBV5-1 with TRBJ2-3, with unresolved D. The CDR3 is 15 amino acids. Germline V gene sequence: CDR1 SGHRS, CDR2 YFSETQ. Trimming removed 0 bases from V and 9 bases from J, with 17 bases in between. CDR3: CASSLASGPLETQYF. CDR3 DNA: TGCGCCAGCAGCTTGGCCTCGGGCCCCCTAGAAACGCAGTATTTT.

This chain uses TRBV4-1 with TRBJ2-7; D is possibly TRBD2 (5 bases). V was pared by 1 base and J by 2 bases, with 12 bases between. There are 15 residues in the CDR3. Per the germline V gene, CDR1 is MGHRA and CDR2 is YSYEKL. The CDR3 nucleotides read TGCGCCAGCAGCCAAGTTGGCGGGCCAACCTACGAGCAGTACTTC. Its translation: CASSQVGGPTYEQYF.

This clonotype was seen many times. The chain joins TRBV4-3 to TRBJ1-6, with 9 positions matching TRBD1. Germline assignment: CDR1 LGHNA and CDR2 YSLEER. The CDR3 contains 15 residues. With 4 bases clipped from V and 5 bases from J, the junction kept 3 bases outside the gene matches. As DNA, the CDR3 is TGCGCCAGCAGCCCACAGGGGGCGAATAATTCACCCCTCCACTTT. Its protein is CASSPQGANNSPLHF.

This clonotype was detected ten times or more. The chain recombines TRBV4-3 with TRBJ2-1, with 11 bases aligning to TRBD2. CDR1 is LGHNA, CDR2 YSLEER, per germline. With 1 base clipped from V and 9 bases from J, the junction kept 8 bases outside the gene matches. The CDR3 loop spans 16 amino acids. The CDR3 reads CASSQVGSGGAFEQFF. The CDR3 coding sequence is TGCGCCAGCAGCCAAGTAGGTAGCGGGGGGGCGTTTGAGCAGTTCTTC.

The chain uses TRBV28 and TRBJ2-1; no clear D. The germline V gene has CDR1 MDHEN and CDR2 SYDVKM. The CDR3 runs 15 residues. Trimming pared 2 bases from V and 1 base from J, leaving 9 bases between. The CDR3 spells CASSLAAVSYNEQFF. The CDR3 DNA reads as TGTGCCAGCAGTTTAGCGGCCGTATCCTACAATGAGCAGTTCTTC.

In its sample, this clonotype was seen a few times. This rearrangement joins TRBV27 to TRBJ1-2; D is perhaps TRBD1 (6 bases). CDR3 length: 15 amino acids. Trimming pared 3 bases from V and 7 bases from J, leaving 18 bases between. Looked up from germline, CDR1 is MNHEY and CDR2 is SMNVEV (reference sequence). The CDR3: CASSFSDRSPGGYTF. The CDR3, as DNA: TGTGCCAGCAGTTTTTCAGACAGGTCGCCGGGTGGCTACACCTTC.